This T cell receptor (beta chain) is from a study of blood T cell repertoires in COVID-19. Germline V gene lookup returns CDR1 SNHLY and CDR2 FYNNEI. The CDR3 has 15 residues. The V end lost 7 bases, the J end lost 2 bases, and 15 bases lay between the germline ends. As handled by the study authors: By means of reference gene primer amplification, nucleated cell counts were estimated. Only in-frame clones appear in the TCRdb table, and some are missing; sequencing was by immunoSEQ multiplex PCR. V and J calls and clone size are as listed in that table; D and trimming were resolved from the DNA. Of about 170,000 clones detected, roughly 86% appear once; the ten largest clones hold 0.55% to 0.6%.

The sequencing input was peripheral blood. The TCR was taken from a man between 60 and 75 years old with COVID-19, enrolled during active disease. The rearrangement links TRBV2 to TRBJ1-5; possibly TRBD1 for D (6 bases). The CDR3 region has the DNA TGTGCCAGCATGAGATGGGCAGGGGGCAATCAGCCCCAGCATTTT. It yields the protein CASMRWAGGNQPQHF.